The present T cell receptor beta chain was sequenced within a study of blood T cell repertoires in COVID-19. In the authors' methods: Reference gene primer amplification in the assay estimated nucleated cell counts. Some clones are missing from TCRdb's copy, which holds only in-frame ones; the method was immunoSEQ multiplex PCR. For V, J and clone size, that table is used; D and trimming come from the DNA. The table has fewer than 200,000 clones, more than 75% seen once. CDR1 KGHDR and CDR2 SFDVKD come from the germline V gene. The CDR3 runs 14 residues. Trimming shortened V by 8 bases and J by 6 bases, and 19 bases separated the two germline ends.

Sequencing input: peripheral blood. The chain carries TRBV24-1 and TRBJ2-7; TRBD1 is a possible D gene (6 bases). This TCR was sampled from a woman between 18 and 29 years old who had recovered from COVID-19. The CDR3 coding sequence is TGTGCCACCACGTCTATGGACAGAGGGCGCGAGCAGTACGTC. This encodes CATTSMDRGREQYV.